This T cell receptor beta chain was sequenced for a study of blood T cell repertoires in COVID-19. About the study: Sample material is recorded as cDNA or gDNA derived from T cells, B-cell-depleted T cells, or PBMCs.

In the original workflow: Amplified reference gene primers provided the basis for estimating nucleated cell counts. Assay used: immunoSEQ multiplex PCR; TCRdb lists only in-frame clones, some missing. From that table come the V and J calls and clone size; the DNA was used to work out D and trimming. The sample gives 380,000 or so clones, 81% of which show up once; around 1.1% is in the top ten. V shed 5 bases and J 4 bases; nucleotides not matched to a gene: 7. CDR1 and CDR2 from the germline V gene are SGHNT and YYREEE (reference sequence). The CDR3 loop spans 14 amino acids. This chain links TRBV5-4 with TRBJ1-1, with 8 bases matching TRBD1. This clonotype was sampled from a human donor with acute or convalescent COVID-19. The donor label of this sample is uncertain. Input material: peripheral blood. The CDR3 DNA reads TGTGCCAGCAGGCCGGGACAGGCCCGCACTGAAGCTTTCTTT. Translation: CASRPGQARTEAFF.